The 8 T cell receptor beta chains in this list originate from one sample, sequenced in a study of T-cell memory formation after mild COVID-19. TCRdb independently ran MiXCR on the 5' RACE reads; one entry per CDR3 protein. The sample carries about 140,000 distinct CDR3 sequences, roughly 24% recorded once. The sample was PBMCs or a T cell subset sorted from them (not recorded which). The source is an adult woman who had mild COVID-19 (a few samples of this study predate the infection). Cell type and time point are not known.

This clonotype was picked up a small number of times. This chain connects TRBV11-1 to TRBJ2-7, with a weak D call TRBD2 (5 bases). V was clipped by 1 base and J by 3 bases, with 13 bases between them. This CDR3 has 15 amino acids. Germline CDR1 is SGHAT and CDR2 is FQDESV (reference sequence). CDR3 DNA sequence: TGTGCCAGCAGCTTAGTCCGGGGATCCCTCTACGAGCAGTACTTC. This codes for CASSLVRGSLYEQYF. Combining the CDR3 with reference TRBV11-1 and TRBJ2-7 gives the whole variable domain EAEVAQSPRYKITEKSQAVAFWCDPISGHATLYWYRQILGQGPELLVQFQDESVVDDSQLPKDRFSAERLKGVDSTLKIQPAELGDSAMYLCASSLVRGSLYEQYFGPGTRLTVT.

The chain joins TRBV6-2 or TRBV6-3 to TRBJ2-7; D is ambiguous. The germline V gene encodes CDR1 MNHEY and CDR2 SVGEGT. The CDR3 has 13 amino acids. The germline V and J ends were trimmed by 2 bases and 3 bases, with 8 bases remaining between them. CDR3 residues: CASSYGSNYEQYF. Here the CDR3 DNA reads TGTGCCAGCAGTTACGGCTCAAACTACGAGCAGTACTTC.

This chain uses TRBV24-1 with TRBJ1-1; 8 nucleotides match TRBD1. The CDR3 consists of 12 residues. J was trimmed by 3 bases and V by 7 bases; bases with no gene match: 0. Germline V gene sequence: CDR1 KGHDR, CDR2 SFDVKD. Here the CDR3 reads CATRQGDTEAFF. The DNA for the CDR3 is TGTGCCACCAGACAGGGGGACACTGAAGCTTTCTTT.

The chain is built from TRBV2 and TRBJ2-3; D is possibly TRBD1 (5 bases). This CDR3 has 13 amino acids. Germline-derived CDR1 and CDR2 are SNHLY and FYNNEI. The V end was cut by 7 bases, the J end by 0 bases, with 8 bases between. CDR3 protein: CASTDRSTDTQYF. The DNA of the CDR3 is TGTGCCAGCACAGACAGAAGCACAGATACGCAGTATTTT.

This clonotype was observed a handful of times. The rearrangement links TRBV12-3 or TRBV12-4 to TRBJ1-5; D is possibly TRBD1 (5 bases). The CDR3 has 15 residues. Between the trimmed V and J ends, which lost 3 bases and 11 bases, there was a span of 20 bases. DNA of the CDR3: TGTGCCAGCAGTTTGGGGCCCCTACTCGGAAGGGCCCAGCATTTT. It specifies CASSLGPLLGRAQHF.

The genes are TRBV7-2 and TRBJ1-1; D call uncertain. CDR3 length: 13 residues. V gave up 7 bases and J gave up 4 bases, with 13 bases separating them. Per the germline V gene, CDR1 is SGHTA and CDR2 is FQGNSA. The CDR3 nucleotides read TGTGCCAGCACCGTTGATGGGTTCACTGAAGCTTTCTTT. Encoded protein: CASTVDGFTEAFF. The whole variable domain, remainder taken from reference TRBV7-2 and TRBJ1-1, is GAGVSQSPSNKVTEKGKDVELRCDPISGHTALYWYRQSLGQGLEFLIYFQGNSAPDKSGLPSDRFSAERTGGSVSTLTIQRTQQEDSAVYLCASTVDGFTEAFFGQGTRLTVV.

The V call is TRBV30, the J call TRBJ2-4; D gene ambiguous. Germline V CDR1 and CDR2: GTSNPN, SVGIG (reference sequence). The CDR3 is 16 amino acids. The germline V and J ends were trimmed by 0 bases and 0 bases, with 12 bases remaining between them. The CDR3 protein is CAWSVELVLAKNIQYF. DNA of the CDR3: TGTGCCTGGAGTGTTGAGTTGGTTCTAGCCAAAAACATTCAGTACTTC. Filled out from reference TRBV30 and TRBJ2-4, the complete variable domain reads SQTIHQWPATLVQPVGSPLSLECTVEGTSNPNLYWYRQAAGRGLQLLFYSVGIGQISSEVPQNLSASRPQDRQFILSSKKLLLSDSGFYLCAWSVELVLAKNIQYFGAGTRLSVL.

This sequence joins TRBV7-9 and TRBJ1-2, with TRBD1 as a possible D gene (5 bases). Germline V gene sequence: CDR1 SEHNR, CDR2 FQNEAQ (reference sequence). Trimming cost V 5 bases and J 1 base, with 14 bases left between them. The CDR3 runs 15 residues. The CDR3 bases are TGTGCCAGCAGCGGCACAGGTTACCTTAACTATGGCTACACCTTC. Translated: CASSGTGYLNYGYTF.